These T cell receptor beta chains were read from a single sample in a study of blood T cell repertoires in COVID-19. This table comes from immunoSEQ multiplex PCR, and its TCRdb copy is limited to in-frame clones, with some not included. The table has approximately 37,000 clones, roughly 90% seen once. Sequencing was performed on peripheral blood. All receptors come from a man aged 45-60 years with active COVID-19. Each CDR3 is given with its conserved first and last residue. Fields, in order: D gene, J gene, V gene, CDR3 length, clone size, CDR3 protein, CDR3 DNA. D genes are given only for firm matches. Clone size, where shown, is once, few, many, or a class for clones that have expanded.

D: .
J: TRBJ1-1
V: TRBV27
length: 15
size: .
CDR3: CASSLRQALNTEAFF
DNA: TGTGCCAGCAGTCTAAGACAGGCCTTGAACACTGAAGCTTTCTTT

D: .
J: TRBJ1-1
V: TRBV10-3
length: 13
size: .
CDR3: CAISENTLQEAFF
DNA: TGTGCCATCAGTGAGAACACCCTCCAGGAAGCTTTCTTT

D: .
J: TRBJ1-1
V: TRBV19
length: 15
size: .
CDR3: CASSSGSEGNTEAFF
DNA: TGTGCCAGTAGTTCAGGGTCGGAAGGAAACACTGAAGCTTTCTTT

D: TRBD1
J: TRBJ1-3
V: TRBV6-2/TRBV6-3
length: 14
size: .
CDR3: CASSQTTGVGTIYF
DNA: TGTGCCAGCAGCCAAACAACAGGGGTCGGCACCATATATTTT

D: .
J: TRBJ2-3
V: TRBV5-4
length: 17
size: .
CDR3: CASSLQTGGIRGDTQYF
DNA: TGTGCCAGCAGCTTACAGACTGGGGGGATCCGGGGAGATACGCAGTATTTT

D: .
J: TRBJ2-7
V: TRBV7-3
length: 15
size: .
CDR3: CASSLDTAGPREQYF
DNA: TGTGCCAGCAGCTTAGATACTGCAGGGCCCCGGGAGCAGTACTTC

D: TRBD2
J: TRBJ2-5
V: TRBV4-1
length: 17
size: once
CDR3: CASSQDPGGSPQETQYF
DNA: TGCGCCAGCAGCCAAGATCCAGGCGGGAGCCCCCAAGAGACCCAGTACTTC

D: TRBD1
J: TRBJ2-7
V: TRBV29-1
length: 11
size: .
CDR3: CSASQGTEQYF
DNA: TGCAGCGCTTCACAGGGGACCGAGCAGTACTTC

D: .
J: TRBJ2-1
V: TRBV7-9
length: 16
size: .
CDR3: CASSWDFTSSYNEQFF
DNA: TGTGCCAGCAGCTGGGACTTCACAAGCTCCTACAATGAGCAGTTCTTC

D: TRBD2
J: TRBJ2-3
V: TRBV6-4
length: 15
size: .
CDR3: CASSEVAGGSDTQYF
DNA: TGTGCCAGCAGTGAGGTAGCGGGAGGGTCAGATACGCAGTATTTT

D: .
J: TRBJ2-1
V: TRBV3-1/TRBV3-2
length: 18
size: once
CDR3: CASSQVKPSVLSYNEQFF
DNA: TGTGCCAGCAGCCAAGTCAAACCTAGTGTCCTCTCCTACAATGAGCAGTTCTTC

D: .
J: TRBJ2-7
V: TRBV14
length: 13
size: .
CDR3: CASSQASVDEQYF
DNA: TGTGCCAGCAGCCAGGCTAGCGTGGACGAGCAGTACTTC

D: TRBD2
J: TRBJ2-1
V: TRBV28
length: 17
size: .
CDR3: CASSSGTSGRPYNEQFF
DNA: TGTGCCAGCAGTTCAGGGACTAGCGGGAGGCCCTACAATGAGCAGTTCTTC

D: .
J: TRBJ2-1
V: TRBV5-1
length: 15
size: .
CDR3: CASSLEGRGYNEQFF
DNA: TGCGCCAGCAGCTTGGAAGGCCGGGGCTACAATGAGCAGTTCTTC

D: .
J: TRBJ2-2
V: TRBV24-1
length: 17
size: .
CDR3: CATSDGYREANTGELFF
DNA: TGTGCCACCAGTGATGGTTACAGGGAAGCGAACACCGGGGAGCTGTTTTTT

D: TRBD1
J: TRBJ2-7
V: TRBV28
length: 17
size: .
CDR3: CASWPRQGKKDDYEQYF
DNA: TGTGCCAGCTGGCCAAGACAGGGGAAGAAGGACGATTACGAGCAGTACTTC

D: .
J: TRBJ2-1
V: TRBV6-5
length: 14
size: .
CDR3: CASSPRGLYNEQFF
DNA: TGTGCCAGCAGTCCCAGGGGCCTCTACAATGAGCAGTTCTTC

D: .
J: TRBJ2-5
V: TRBV5-1
length: 15
size: .
CDR3: CASSLGTGIQETQYF
DNA: TGCGCCAGCAGCCTTGGCACAGGAATACAAGAGACCCAGTACTTC

D: .
J: TRBJ2-7
V: TRBV27
length: 16
size: .
CDR3: CASSLYPDTSSYEQYF
DNA: TGTGCCAGCAGTTTGTATCCGGACACGAGCTCCTACGAGCAGTACTTC

D: .
J: TRBJ1-4
V: TRBV6-1
length: 14
size: .
CDR3: CASSDGTRNEKLFF
DNA: TGTGCCAGCAGTGATGGGACACGGAATGAAAAACTGTTTTTT

D: .
J: TRBJ2-3
V: TRBV28
length: 17
size: .
CDR3: CASTLSLGQVHPDTQYF
DNA: TGTGCCAGCACCCTCTCCTTGGGGCAGGTTCACCCAGATACGCAGTATTTT

D: TRBD2
J: TRBJ2-5
V: TRBV9
length: 14
size: once
CDR3: CASSAGGGKETQYF
DNA: TGTGCCAGCAGCGCCGGGGGAGGGAAAGAGACCCAGTACTTC

D: .
J: TRBJ2-6
V: TRBV28
length: 15
size: .
CDR3: CASSLSGSGANVLTF
DNA: TGTGCCAGCAGTTTATCAGGGTCTGGGGCCAACGTCCTGACTTTC

D: TRBD2
J: TRBJ2-1
V: TRBV27
length: 15
size: .
CDR3: CASRPGLAGEVQSFF
DNA: TGTGCCAGCAGACCGGGACTAGCGGGAGAAGTTCAGTCGTTCTTC

D: TRBD2
J: TRBJ2-5
V: TRBV24-1
length: 13
size: .
CDR3: CATSPHGRETQYF
DNA: TGTGCCACCAGTCCACACGGGAGGGAGACCCAGTACTTC

D: TRBD2
J: TRBJ2-5
V: TRBV18
length: 17
size: .
CDR3: CASSPRESGASQETQYF
DNA: TGTGCCAGCTCACCAAGGGAGAGCGGGGCCAGCCAAGAGACCCAGTACTTC

D: TRBD1
J: TRBJ2-5
V: TRBV7-9
length: 12
size: .
CDR3: CAMDREQETQYF
DNA: TGTGCCATGGACAGGGAGCAAGAGACCCAGTACTTC

D: TRBD2
J: TRBJ2-1
V: TRBV12-5
length: 14
size: once
CDR3: CASALAGGNNEQFF
DNA: TGTGCTAGTGCCCTAGCGGGAGGAAACAATGAGCAGTTCTTC

D: TRBD2
J: TRBJ2-7
V: TRBV7-8
length: 14
size: .
CDR3: CASSLQRDYYEQYF
DNA: TGTGCCAGCAGCCTCCAGCGGGACTATTACGAGCAGTACTTC

D: .
J: TRBJ2-2
V: TRBV19
length: 15
size: .
CDR3: CASIPGHTNTGELFF
DNA: TGTGCCAGTATCCCGGGACATACGAACACCGGGGAGCTGTTTTTT

D: .
J: TRBJ2-3
V: TRBV5-8
length: 14
size: .
CDR3: CASSGMGPTDTQYF
DNA: TGTGCCAGCAGCGGGATGGGGCCCACAGATACGCAGTATTTT

D: TRBD1
J: TRBJ2-5
V: TRBV18
length: 16
size: .
CDR3: CASSQLVQGAQETQYF
DNA: TGTGCCAGCTCACAGCTAGTACAGGGGGCCCAAGAGACCCAGTACTTC

D: TRBD2
J: TRBJ2-1
V: TRBV7-2
length: 16
size: once
CDR3: CASSWRTSGAYNEQFF
DNA: TGTGCCAGCAGCTGGCGGACTAGCGGGGCCTACAATGAGCAGTTCTTC

D: TRBD2
J: TRBJ2-2
V: TRBV9
length: 19
size: .
CDR3: CASSARTSGRAGDTGELFF
DNA: TGTGCCAGCAGCGCTCGGACTAGCGGGAGGGCCGGGGACACCGGGGAGCTGTTTTTT

D: .
J: TRBJ2-1
V: TRBV6-2/TRBV6-3
length: 12
size: .
CDR3: CASSYPQGLAFF
DNA: TGTGCCAGCAGTTACCCCCAGGGTCTCGCGTTCTTC

D: .
J: TRBJ1-4
V: TRBV18
length: 13
size: .
CDR3: CASSPGAAEKLFF
DNA: TGTGCCAGCTCACCAGGGGCGGCTGAAAAACTGTTTTTT

D: TRBD2
J: TRBJ2-5
V: TRBV11-2
length: 14
size: few
CDR3: CASRETSPRETQYF
DNA: TGTGCCAGCAGAGAGACTAGCCCCCGGGAGACCCAGTACTTC

D: TRBD2
J: TRBJ2-5
V: TRBV9
length: 15
size: once
CDR3: CASSAVSGREETQYF
DNA: TGTGCCAGCAGCGCCGTTAGCGGGAGGGAAGAGACCCAGTACTTC

D: TRBD2
J: TRBJ2-3
V: TRBV28
length: 14
size: few
CDR3: CASSLAGEGDTQYF
DNA: TGTGCCAGCAGCCTAGCGGGAGAGGGAGATACGCAGTATTTT

D: TRBD2
J: TRBJ2-3
V: TRBV18
length: 16
size: .
CDR3: CASSPLLAECTDTQYF
DNA: TGTGCCAGCTCACCACTACTAGCGGAGTGCACAGATACGCAGTATTTT

D: .
J: TRBJ1-2
V: TRBV25-1
length: 13
size: .
CDR3: CASMGPKPYGYTF
DNA: TGTGCCAGCATGGGCCCGAAACCCTATGGCTACACCTTC

D: TRBD2
J: TRBJ2-1
V: TRBV6-5
length: 15
size: .
CDR3: CASNPTSGSYNEQFF
DNA: TGTGCCAGCAACCCGACTAGCGGCTCCTACAATGAGCAGTTCTTC

D: TRBD1
J: TRBJ2-5
V: TRBV9
length: 15
size: .
CDR3: CACSVAEGTGETQYF
DNA: TGTGCCTGCAGCGTTGCTGAGGGGACAGGGGAGACCCAGTACTTC

D: .
J: TRBJ2-1
V: TRBV6-6
length: 10
size: .
CDR3: CASREVEQFF
DNA: TGTGCCAGCAGGGAGGTTGAGCAGTTCTTC

D: .
J: TRBJ2-7
V: TRBV7-9
length: 12
size: .
CDR3: CASNGGSYEQYF
DNA: TGTGCCAGCAACGGAGGTTCCTACGAGCAGTACTTC

D: .
J: TRBJ1-2
V: TRBV6-5
length: 16
size: .
CDR3: CASSYSYSAADYGYTF
DNA: TGTGCCAGCAGTTACTCGTATTCCGCGGCGGACTATGGCTACACCTTC

D: TRBD2
J: TRBJ2-7
V: TRBV28
length: 16
size: .
CDR3: CASSSWTSARRGEQYF
DNA: TGTGCCAGCAGTTCCTGGACTAGCGCCAGAAGGGGGGAGCAGTACTTC

D: .
J: TRBJ2-1
V: TRBV11-3
length: 14
size: .
CDR3: CASSPRAGYNEQFF
DNA: TGTGCCAGCAGCCCTAGAGCCGGCTACAATGAGCAGTTCTTC

D: TRBD1
J: TRBJ2-7
V: TRBV7-2
length: 14
size: .
CDR3: CASSLGADRAEQYF
DNA: TGTGCCAGCAGCTTGGGGGCGGACAGGGCCGAGCAGTACTTC

D: TRBD2
J: TRBJ2-1
V: TRBV28
length: 15
size: .
CDR3: CASGGLAASYNEQFF
DNA: TGTGCCAGCGGGGGACTAGCGGCCTCCTACAATGAGCAGTTCTTC